This T cell receptor beta chain is drawn from a study of T cell changes during pregnancy in multiple sclerosis. TCRdb keeps only in-frame clones here, not all; method: immunoSEQ multiplex PCR. The data show approximately 49,000 clones, with 85% to 95% seen just once and roughly 0.85% held by the top ten. The germline gives CDR1 SGHNT, CDR2 YENEEA. The CDR3 is 15 residues long. V shed 4 bases and J shed 2 bases, with 15 bases lying between them. The material was CD4+ T cells from peripheral blood mononuclear cells, obtained in the second trimester of pregnancy. The receptor comes from a female donor in good health, enrolled as a control in a pregnancy study. The chain links TRBV11-3 to TRBJ2-7, with D possibly being TRBD1 (6 bases). CDR3 bases: TGTGCCAGCAGCTCGTTGACAGGAGCAACCTACGAGCAGTACTTC. This encodes CASSSLTGATYEQYF.